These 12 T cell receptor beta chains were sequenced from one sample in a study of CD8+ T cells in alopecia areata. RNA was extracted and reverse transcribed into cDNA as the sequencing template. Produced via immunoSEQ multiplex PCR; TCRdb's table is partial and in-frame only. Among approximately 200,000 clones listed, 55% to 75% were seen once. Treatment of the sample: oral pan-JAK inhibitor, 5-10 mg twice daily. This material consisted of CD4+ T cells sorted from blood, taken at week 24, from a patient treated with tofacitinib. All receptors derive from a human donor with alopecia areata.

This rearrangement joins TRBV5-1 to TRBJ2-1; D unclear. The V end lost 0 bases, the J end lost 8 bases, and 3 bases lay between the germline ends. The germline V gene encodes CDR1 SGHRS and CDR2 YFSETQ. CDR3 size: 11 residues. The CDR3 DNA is TGCGCCAGCAGCTTGGAGGATGAGCAGTTCTTC. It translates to CASSLEDEQFF.

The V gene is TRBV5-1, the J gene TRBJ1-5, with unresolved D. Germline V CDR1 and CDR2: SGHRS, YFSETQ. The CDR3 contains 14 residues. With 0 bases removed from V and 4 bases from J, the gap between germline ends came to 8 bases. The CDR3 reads CASSLDQGNQPQHF. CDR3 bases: TGCGCCAGCAGCTTGGACCAAGGGAATCAGCCCCAGCATTTT.

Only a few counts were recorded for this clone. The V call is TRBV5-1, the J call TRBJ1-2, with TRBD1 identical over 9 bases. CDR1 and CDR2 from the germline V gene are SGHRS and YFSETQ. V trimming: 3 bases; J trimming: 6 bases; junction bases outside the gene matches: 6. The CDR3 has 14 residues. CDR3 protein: CASSSRGTGNGYTF. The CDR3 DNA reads TGCGCCAGCAGCTCACGAGGGACAGGGAATGGCTACACCTTC. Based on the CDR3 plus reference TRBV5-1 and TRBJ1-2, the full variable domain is KAGVTQTPRYLIKTRGQQVTLSCSPISGHRSVSWYQQTPGQGLQFLFEYFSETQRNKGNFPGRFSGRQFSNSRSEMNVSTLELGDSALYLCASSSRGTGNGYTFGSGTRLTVV.

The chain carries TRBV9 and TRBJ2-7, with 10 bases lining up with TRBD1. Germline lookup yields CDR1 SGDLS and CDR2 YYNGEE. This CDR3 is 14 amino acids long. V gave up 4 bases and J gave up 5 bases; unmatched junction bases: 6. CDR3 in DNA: TGTGCCAGCAGCCCCCTTGGACAGGGGGACGAGCAGTACTTC. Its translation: CASSPLGQGDEQYF.

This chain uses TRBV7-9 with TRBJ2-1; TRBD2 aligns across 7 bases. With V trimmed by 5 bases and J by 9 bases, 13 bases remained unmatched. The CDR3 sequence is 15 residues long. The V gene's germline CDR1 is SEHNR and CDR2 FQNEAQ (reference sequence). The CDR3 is CASSHGGRERVEQFF. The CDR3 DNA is TGTGCCAGCAGCCACGGTGGGCGGGAGAGGGTTGAGCAGTTCTTC. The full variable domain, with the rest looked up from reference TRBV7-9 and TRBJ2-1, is DTGVSQNPRHKITKRGQNVTFRCDPISEHNRLYWYRQTLGQGPEFLTYFQNEAQLEKSRLLSDRFSAERPKGSFSTLEIQRTEQGDSAMYLCASSHGGRERVEQFFGPGTRLTVL.

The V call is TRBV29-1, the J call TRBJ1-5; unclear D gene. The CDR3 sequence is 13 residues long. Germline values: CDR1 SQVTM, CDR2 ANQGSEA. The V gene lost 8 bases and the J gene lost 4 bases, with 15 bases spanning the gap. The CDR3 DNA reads TGCAGCTTTCAAGTAGGGCCGAATCAGCCCCAGCATTTT. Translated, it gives CSFQVGPNQPQHF.

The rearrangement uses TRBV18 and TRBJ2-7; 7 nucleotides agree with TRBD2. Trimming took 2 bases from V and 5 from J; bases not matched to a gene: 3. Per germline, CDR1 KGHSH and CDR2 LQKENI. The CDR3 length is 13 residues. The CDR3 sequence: CASSPGGDDEQYF. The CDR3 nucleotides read TGTGCCAGCTCACCAGGGGGGGACGACGAGCAGTACTTC. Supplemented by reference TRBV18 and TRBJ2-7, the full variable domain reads NAGVMQNPRHLVRRRGQEARLRCSPMKGHSHVYWYRQLPEEGLKFMVYLQKENIIDESGMPKERFSAEFPKEGPSILRIQQVVRGDSAAYFCASSPGGDDEQYFGPGTRLTVT.

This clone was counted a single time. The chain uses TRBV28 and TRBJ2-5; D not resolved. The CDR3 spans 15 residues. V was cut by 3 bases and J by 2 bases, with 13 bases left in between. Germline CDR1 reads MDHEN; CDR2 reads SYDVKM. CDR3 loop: CASSFPSRLQETQYF. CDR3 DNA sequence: TGTGCCAGCAGTTTTCCCAGCCGGTTACAAGAGACCCAGTACTTC.

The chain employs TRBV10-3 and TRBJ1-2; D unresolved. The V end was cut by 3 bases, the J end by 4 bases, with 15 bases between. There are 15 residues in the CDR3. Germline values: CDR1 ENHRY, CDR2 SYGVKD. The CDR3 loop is CAISDSGLPSYGYTF. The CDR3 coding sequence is TGTGCCATCAGTGACTCAGGTTTACCGAGCTATGGCTACACCTTC.

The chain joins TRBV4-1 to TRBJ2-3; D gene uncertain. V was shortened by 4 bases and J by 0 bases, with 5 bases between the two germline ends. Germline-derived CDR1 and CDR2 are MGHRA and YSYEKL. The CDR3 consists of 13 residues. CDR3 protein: CASSRTSTDTQYF. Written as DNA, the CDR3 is TGCGCCAGCAGCCGAACTAGCACAGATACGCAGTATTTT.

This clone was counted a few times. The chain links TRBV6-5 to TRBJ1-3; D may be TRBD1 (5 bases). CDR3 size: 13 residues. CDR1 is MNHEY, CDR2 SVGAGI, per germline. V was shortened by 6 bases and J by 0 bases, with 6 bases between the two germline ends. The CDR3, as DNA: TGTGCCAGCAGGACAGTCTCTGGAAACACCATATATTTT. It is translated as CASRTVSGNTIYF.

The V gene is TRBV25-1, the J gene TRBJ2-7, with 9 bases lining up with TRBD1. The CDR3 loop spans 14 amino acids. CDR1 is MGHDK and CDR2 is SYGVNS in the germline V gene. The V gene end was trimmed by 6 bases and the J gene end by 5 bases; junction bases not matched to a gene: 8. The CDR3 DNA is TGTGCCAGCAGACGACCCGGGACAGGGAACGAGCAGTACTTC. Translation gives CASRRPGTGNEQYF.